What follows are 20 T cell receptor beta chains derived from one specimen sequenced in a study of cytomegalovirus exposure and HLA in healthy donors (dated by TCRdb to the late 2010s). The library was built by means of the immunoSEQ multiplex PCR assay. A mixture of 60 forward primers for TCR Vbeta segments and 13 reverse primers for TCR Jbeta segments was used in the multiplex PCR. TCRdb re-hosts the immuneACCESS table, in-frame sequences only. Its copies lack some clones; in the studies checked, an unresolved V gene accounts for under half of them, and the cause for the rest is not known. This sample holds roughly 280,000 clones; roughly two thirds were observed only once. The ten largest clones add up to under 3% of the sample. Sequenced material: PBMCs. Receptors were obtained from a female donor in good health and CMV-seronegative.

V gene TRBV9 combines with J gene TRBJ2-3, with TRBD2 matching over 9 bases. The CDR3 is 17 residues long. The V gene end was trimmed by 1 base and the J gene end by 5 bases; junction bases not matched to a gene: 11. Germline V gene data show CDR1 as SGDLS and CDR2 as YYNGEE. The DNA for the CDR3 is TGTGCCAGCAGCGTATCCCCGACTAGCGGCCTTGGAGATACGCAGTATTTT. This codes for CASSVSPTSGLGDTQYF. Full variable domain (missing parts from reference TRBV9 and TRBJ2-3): DSGVTQTPKHLITATGQRVTLRCSPRSGDLSVYWYQQSLDQGLQFLIQYYNGEERAKGNILERFSAQQFPDLHSELNLSSLELGDSALYFCASSVSPTSGLGDTQYFGPGTRLTVL.

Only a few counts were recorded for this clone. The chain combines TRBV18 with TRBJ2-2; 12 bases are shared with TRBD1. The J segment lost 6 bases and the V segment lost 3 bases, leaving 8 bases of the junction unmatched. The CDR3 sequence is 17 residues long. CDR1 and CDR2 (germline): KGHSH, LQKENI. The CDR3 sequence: CASSPLGQGAYAGELFF. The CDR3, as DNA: TGTGCCAGCTCACCCCTGGGACAGGGGGCGTATGCCGGGGAGCTGTTTTTT.

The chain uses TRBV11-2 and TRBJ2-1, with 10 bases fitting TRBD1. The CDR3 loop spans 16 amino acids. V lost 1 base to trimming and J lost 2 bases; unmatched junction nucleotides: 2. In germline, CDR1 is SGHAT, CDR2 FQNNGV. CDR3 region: CASSLGGTGAYNEQFF. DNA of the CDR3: TGTGCCAGCAGCTTAGGCGGGACAGGGGCCTACAATGAGCAGTTCTTC.

The CDR3 nucleotides read TGTGCCATCAGTGAGTCGATTGGCAGGGTGAACACTGAAGCTTTCTTT. Protein product: CAISESIGRVNTEAFF. V and J are TRBV10-3 and TRBJ1-1, with D maybe TRBD1 (5 bases). With 0 bases removed from V and 0 bases from J, the gap between germline ends came to 11 bases. CDR1 is ENHRY, CDR2 SYGVKD, per germline. The CDR3 spans 16 residues.

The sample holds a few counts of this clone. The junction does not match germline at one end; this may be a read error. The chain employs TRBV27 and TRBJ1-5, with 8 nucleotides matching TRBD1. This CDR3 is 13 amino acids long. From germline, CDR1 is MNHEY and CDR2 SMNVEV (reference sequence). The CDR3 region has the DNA TGTGCCAGCAGTAACTCCAGGGGGCCTAAAGTCACTTTT. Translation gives CASSNSRGPKVTF.

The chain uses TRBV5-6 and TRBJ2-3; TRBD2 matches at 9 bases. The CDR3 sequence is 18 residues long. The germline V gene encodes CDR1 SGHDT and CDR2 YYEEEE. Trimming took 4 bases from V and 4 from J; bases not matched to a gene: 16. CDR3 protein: CASSGFLAGQRGPDTQYF. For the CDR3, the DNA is TGTGCCAGCAGCGGCTTCCTAGCGGGACAAAGGGGCCCAGATACGCAGTATTTT. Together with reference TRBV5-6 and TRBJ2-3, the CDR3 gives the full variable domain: DAGVTQSPTHLIKTRGQQVTLRCSPKSGHDTVSWYQQALGQGPQFIFQYYEEEERQRGNFPDRFSGHQFPNYSSELNVNALLLGDSALYLCASSGFLAGQRGPDTQYFGPGTRLTVL.

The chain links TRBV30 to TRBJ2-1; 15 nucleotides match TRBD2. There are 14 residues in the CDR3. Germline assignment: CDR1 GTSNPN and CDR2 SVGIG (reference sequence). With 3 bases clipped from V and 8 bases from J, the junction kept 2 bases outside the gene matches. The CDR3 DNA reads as TGTGCCTGGAGGGGACTAGCGGGGGGCTATGAGCAGTTCTTC. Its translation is CAWRGLAGGYEQFF. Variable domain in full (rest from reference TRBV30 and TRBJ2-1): SQTIHQWPATLVQPVGSPLSLECTVEGTSNPNLYWYRQAAGRGLQLLFYSVGIGQISSEVPQNLSASRPQDRQFILSSKKLLLSDSGFYLCAWRGLAGGYEQFFGPGTRLTVL.

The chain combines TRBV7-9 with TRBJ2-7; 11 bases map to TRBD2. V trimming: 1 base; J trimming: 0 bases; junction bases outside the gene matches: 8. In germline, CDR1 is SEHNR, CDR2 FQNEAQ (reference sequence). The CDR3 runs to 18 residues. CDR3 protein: CASSLVGGTSGSSYEQYF. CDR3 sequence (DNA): TGTGCCAGCAGCTTAGTGGGTGGGACTAGCGGAAGCTCCTACGAGCAGTACTTC.

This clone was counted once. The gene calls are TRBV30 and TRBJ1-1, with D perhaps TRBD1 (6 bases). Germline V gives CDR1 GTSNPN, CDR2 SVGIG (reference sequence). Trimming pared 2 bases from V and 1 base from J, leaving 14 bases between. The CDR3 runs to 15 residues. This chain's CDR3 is CAWSKAGATNTEAFF. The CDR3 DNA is TGTGCCTGGAGTAAGGCAGGGGCTACGAACACTGAAGCTTTCTTT.

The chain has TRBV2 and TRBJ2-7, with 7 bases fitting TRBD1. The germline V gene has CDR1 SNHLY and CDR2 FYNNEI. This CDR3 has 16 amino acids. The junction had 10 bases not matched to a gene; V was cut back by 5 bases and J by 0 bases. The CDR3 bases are TGTGCCAGCAGTATAACAGGGGCGGAGTTCTCCTACGAGCAGTACTTC. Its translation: CASSITGAEFSYEQYF. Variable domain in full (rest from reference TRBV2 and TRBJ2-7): EPEVTQTPSHQVTQMGQEVILRCVPISNHLYFYWYRQILGQKVEFLVSFYNNEISEKSEIFDDQFSVERPDGSNFTLKIRSTKLEDSAMYFCASSITGAEFSYEQYFGPGTRLTVT.

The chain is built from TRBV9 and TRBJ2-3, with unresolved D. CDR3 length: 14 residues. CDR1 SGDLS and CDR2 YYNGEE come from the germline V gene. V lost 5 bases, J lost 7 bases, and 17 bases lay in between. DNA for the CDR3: TGTGCCAGCAGGTCGTCCACCAACTTGAATACGCAGTATTTT. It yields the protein CASRSSTNLNTQYF.

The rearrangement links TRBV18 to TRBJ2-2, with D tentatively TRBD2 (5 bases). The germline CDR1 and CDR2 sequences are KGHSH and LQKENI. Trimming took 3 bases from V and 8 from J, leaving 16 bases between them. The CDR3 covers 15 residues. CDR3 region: CASSPGGGRKGELFF. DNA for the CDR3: TGTGCCAGCTCACCGGGCGGAGGCAGGAAGGGGGAGCTGTTTTTT.

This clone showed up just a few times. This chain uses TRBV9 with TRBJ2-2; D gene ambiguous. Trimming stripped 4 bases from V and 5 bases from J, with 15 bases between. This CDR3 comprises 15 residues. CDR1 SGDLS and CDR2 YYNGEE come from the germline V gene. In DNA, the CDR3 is TGTGCCAGCAGCTCGTGGGTCTCGGGTACCGGGGAGCTGTTTTTT. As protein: CASSSWVSGTGELFF. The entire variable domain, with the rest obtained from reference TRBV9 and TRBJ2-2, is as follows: DSGVTQTPKHLITATGQRVTLRCSPRSGDLSVYWYQQSLDQGLQFLIQYYNGEERAKGNILERFSAQQFPDLHSELNLSSLELGDSALYFCASSSWVSGTGELFFGEGSRLTVL.

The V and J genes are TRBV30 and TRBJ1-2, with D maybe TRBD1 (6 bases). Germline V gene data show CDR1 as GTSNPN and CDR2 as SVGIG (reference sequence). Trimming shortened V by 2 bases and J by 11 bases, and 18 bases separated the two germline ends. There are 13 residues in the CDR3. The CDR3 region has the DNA TGTGCCTGGAGTTCCGCTACAGGGATCTTTTACACCTTC. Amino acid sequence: CAWSSATGIFYTF.

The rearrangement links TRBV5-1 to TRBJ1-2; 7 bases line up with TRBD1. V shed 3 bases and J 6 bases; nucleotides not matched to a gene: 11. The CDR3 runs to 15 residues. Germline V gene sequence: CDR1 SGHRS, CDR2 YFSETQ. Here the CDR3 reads CASSSTDRVGDGYTF. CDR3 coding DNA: TGCGCCAGCAGCTCAACCGACAGGGTGGGAGATGGCTACACCTTC.

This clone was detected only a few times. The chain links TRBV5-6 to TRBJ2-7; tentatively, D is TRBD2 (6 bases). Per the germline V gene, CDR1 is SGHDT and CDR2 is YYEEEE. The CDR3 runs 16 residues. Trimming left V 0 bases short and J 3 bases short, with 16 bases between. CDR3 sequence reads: CASSLEGTHPLYEQYF. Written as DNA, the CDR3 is TGTGCCAGCAGCTTGGAGGGGACTCATCCCCTCTACGAGCAGTACTTC.

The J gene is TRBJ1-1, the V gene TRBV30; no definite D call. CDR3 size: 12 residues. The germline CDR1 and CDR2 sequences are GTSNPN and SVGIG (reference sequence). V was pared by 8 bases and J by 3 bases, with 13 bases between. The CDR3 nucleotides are TGTGCCGTGACAATAGTTGACACTGAAGCTTTCTTT. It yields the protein CAVTIVDTEAFF.

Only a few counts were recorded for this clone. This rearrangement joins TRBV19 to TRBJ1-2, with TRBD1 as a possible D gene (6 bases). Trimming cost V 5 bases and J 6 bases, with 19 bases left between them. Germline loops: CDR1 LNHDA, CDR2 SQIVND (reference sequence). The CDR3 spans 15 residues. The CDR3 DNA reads TGTGCCAGTAGTCTCGGGGGGGGGCAAGGGAATGGCTACACCTTC. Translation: CASSLGGGQGNGYTF.

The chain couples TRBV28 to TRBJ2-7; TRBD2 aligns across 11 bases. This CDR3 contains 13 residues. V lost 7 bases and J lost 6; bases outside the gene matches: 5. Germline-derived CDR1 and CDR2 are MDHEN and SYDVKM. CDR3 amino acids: CASNPTSGSEQYF. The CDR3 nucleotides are TGTGCCAGCAACCCTACTAGCGGGAGCGAGCAGTACTTC.

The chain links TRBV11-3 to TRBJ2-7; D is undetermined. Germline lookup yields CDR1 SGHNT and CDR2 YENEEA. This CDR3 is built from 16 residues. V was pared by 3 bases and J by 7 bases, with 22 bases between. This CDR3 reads CASSFPSSGPSDEQYF. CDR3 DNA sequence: TGTGCCAGCAGCTTCCCTTCATCGGGTCCTTCGGATGAGCAGTACTTC.